These 17 T cell receptor beta chains were all obtained from the same sample, sequenced in a study of control samples from healthy donors and cancer patients. Measured with immunoSEQ multiplex PCR; TCRdb has only the in-frame clones, and not every one. The sample lists about 85,000 clones, roughly 91% occurring once. The source material was blood. These receptors all stem from a woman aged 55-69 years in good health.

The V and J genes are TRBV7-6 and TRBJ1-3, with D hard to call. The V gene's germline CDR1 is SGHVS and CDR2 FNYEAQ. V was trimmed by 4 bases and J by 0 bases, leaving 10 bases between them. The length of the CDR3 is 15 residues. The CDR3: CASSSRRDSGNTIYF. Written as DNA, the CDR3 is TGTGCCAGCAGCTCAAGACGGGACTCTGGAAACACCATATATTTT.

This sequence joins TRBV6-5 and TRBJ1-1, with 7 bases fitting TRBD1. V lost 7 bases to trimming and J lost 0 bases; unmatched junction nucleotides: 8. This CDR3 is built from 15 residues. Germline-derived CDR1 and CDR2 are MNHEY and SVGAGI. In DNA form, the CDR3 reads TGTGCCAGCATGGGAGGGGACAGTTTGAACACTGAAGCTTTCTTT. Amino acids: CASMGGDSLNTEAFF.

The chain couples TRBV4-1 to TRBJ1-1; the match to TRBD1 covers 7 bases. CDR3 length: 17 residues. J was trimmed by 1 base and V by 0 bases; bases with no gene match: 8. Germline V gives CDR1 MGHRA, CDR2 YSYEKL. Here the CDR3 reads CASSQDRKGAPNTEAFF. The CDR3 nucleotides read TGCGCCAGCAGCCAAGATCGGAAGGGGGCCCCGAACACTGAAGCTTTCTTT.

The rearrangement uses TRBV6-5 and TRBJ1-5; D remains unclear. V dropped 7 bases and J dropped 10 bases, with 20 bases sitting between them. Germline V lookup: CDR1 MNHEY, CDR2 SVGAGI. CDR3 length equals 14 residues. CDR3 sequence: CASTPMGSDVPQHF. Written as DNA, the CDR3 is TGTGCCAGCACCCCGATGGGCTCAGACGTTCCCCAGCATTTT.

This chain connects TRBV3-1 (or the pseudogene TRBV3-2) to TRBJ2-7; 13 bases are shared with TRBD2. The CDR3 length is 18 residues. Unmatched junction bases numbered 5, after V lost 0 bases and J lost 0 bases. Germline V lookup: CDR1 LGHDT, CDR2 YNNKEL (reference sequence). In DNA form, the CDR3 reads TGTGCCAGCAGCCAAGAGACTAGCGGGAGGCCTAGCTCCTACGAGCAGTACTTC. Translating it yields CASSQETSGRPSSYEQYF.

This clone was observed a handful of times. This chain connects TRBV18 to TRBJ1-2, with a possible D match to TRBD1 (5 bases). This CDR3 comprises 14 residues. V dropped 5 bases and J dropped 4 bases, with 14 bases sitting between them. Germline CDR1 KGHSH, CDR2 LQKENI. DNA of the CDR3: TGTGCCAGCTCAGACCGGGACGCCCTCTATGGCTACACCTTC. Translated, it gives CASSDRDALYGYTF. The entire variable domain, with the rest obtained from reference TRBV18 and TRBJ1-2, is as follows: NAGVMQNPRHLVRRRGQEARLRCSPMKGHSHVYWYRQLPEEGLKFMVYLQKENIIDESGMPKERFSAEFPKEGPSILRIQQVVRGDSAAYFCASSDRDALYGYTFGSGTRLTVV.

This clone was observed once. CDR3 region: CASSDPDASRHGYTF. The DNA of the CDR3 is TGTGCCAGCAGTGACCCGGACGCCTCAAGGCATGGCTACACCTTC. The chain uses TRBV25-1 and TRBJ1-2; D is uncertain. The V end was cut by 3 bases, the J end by 6 bases, with 17 bases between. Germline V gene sequence: CDR1 MGHDK, CDR2 SYGVNS. The CDR3 spans 15 residues.

This clone was found once. CDR3 residues: CASSDRVGNQPQHF. The DNA of the CDR3 is TGTGCCAGCAGCGACAGGGTTGGCAATCAGCCCCAGCATTTT. V gene TRBV7-2 combines with J gene TRBJ1-5, with TRBD1 matching 7 bases. V lost 5 bases and J lost 2; bases outside the gene matches: 3. The germline V gene has CDR1 SGHTA and CDR2 FQGNSA. The CDR3 is 14 residues long.

V is TRBV6-6 and J is TRBJ2-7, with 8 bases fitting TRBD1. The CDR3 is 13 residues long. Per germline, CDR1 MNHNY and CDR2 SVGAGI (reference sequence). The trim removed 4 bases at V and 3 bases at J, leaving 2 bases unmatched. The CDR3 protein is CASSWGQDYEQYF. CDR3 in DNA: TGTGCCAGCAGTTGGGGACAGGACTACGAGCAGTACTTC.

This clone is labeled medium-sized. Relative to the germline gene, one junction end is altered; a read error may explain this. The chain employs TRBV7-9 and TRBJ2-7, with D possibly TRBD2 on 6 matching bases. Germline V gives CDR1 SEHNR, CDR2 FQNEAQ (reference sequence). The length of the CDR3 is 13 residues. CDR3 region: CASSPSAVGGPHF. Written as DNA, the CDR3 is TGTGCCAGCAGCCCCTCGGCTGTCGGGGGTCCACACTTC.

The chain carries TRBV27 and TRBJ2-7; 8 bases are a match to TRBD2. The CDR3 consists of 17 residues. V was pared by 6 bases and J by 4 bases, with 17 bases of the junction left unmatched. Germline CDR1 reads MNHEY; CDR2 reads SMNVEV (reference sequence). CDR3 in DNA: TGTGCCAGCAGCTACGGCAGGGGAGCGGGAGACCGATACGAGCAGTACTTC. This codes for CASSYGRGAGDRYEQYF.

This sequence joins TRBV5-1 and TRBJ2-3; TRBD2 aligns across 7 bases. The V gene end was trimmed by 1 base and the J gene end by 0 bases; junction bases not matched to a gene: 8. CDR3 length: 17 amino acids. In germline, CDR1 is SGHRS, CDR2 YFSETQ. CDR3 sequence (DNA): TGCGCCAGCAGCTTGCGACGGGAGGCGTTCAGCACAGATACGCAGTATTTT. It translates to CASSLRREAFSTDTQYF.

This sequence joins TRBV7-2 and TRBJ2-2; D unresolved. The CDR3 has 15 amino acids. Trimming stripped 8 bases from V and 0 bases from J, with 13 bases between. Germline lookup yields CDR1 SGHTA and CDR2 FQGNSA. In DNA, the CDR3 is TGTGCCAGCGGTCCCTGGTCGCCGAACACCGGGGAGCTGTTTTTT. This translates into CASGPWSPNTGELFF.

The chain has TRBV28 and TRBJ1-2, with a possible D match to TRBD1 (5 bases). From germline, CDR1 is MDHEN and CDR2 SYDVKM. This CDR3 comprises 16 residues. The V end lost 3 bases, the J end lost 3 bases, and 17 bases lay between the germline ends. This CDR3 reads CASSLVGQPADYGYTF. CDR3 coding DNA: TGTGCCAGCAGTTTGGTGGGGCAGCCTGCCGACTATGGCTACACCTTC.

The chain links TRBV12-3 or TRBV12-4 to TRBJ1-4; D gene ambiguous. The CDR3 covers 13 residues. The V end was cut by 2 bases, the J end by 5 bases, with 6 bases between. Here the CDR3 reads CASSLLGNEKLFF. The CDR3 DNA is TGTGCCAGCAGTTTACTCGGGAATGAAAAACTGTTTTTT.

CDR3 DNA: TGTGCCAGCAGCGCTCCCCACAGGGGGAATTCACCCCTCCACTTT. It encodes CASSAPHRGNSPLHF. The chain joins TRBV9 to TRBJ1-6; 8 positions match TRBD1. Trimming cost V 3 bases and J 7 bases; bases outside gene matches: 6. In germline, CDR1 is SGDLS, CDR2 YYNGEE. This CDR3 comprises 15 residues. The whole variable domain, remainder taken from reference TRBV9 and TRBJ1-6, is DSGVTQTPKHLITATGQRVTLRCSPRSGDLSVYWYQQSLDQGLQFLIQYYNGEERAKGNILERFSAQQFPDLHSELNLSSLELGDSALYFCASSAPHRGNSPLHFGNGTRLTVT.

The chain recombines TRBV7-3 with TRBJ2-1; 9 bases align to TRBD2. The CDR3 runs 16 residues. Germline-derived CDR1 and CDR2 are SGHTA and FQGTGA. Trimming removed 4 bases from V and 0 bases from J; junction bases left unmatched: 4. CDR3 sequence: CASSSSGTSSYNEQFF. The CDR3 DNA reads TGTGCCAGCAGCTCTAGCGGGACCAGCTCCTACAATGAGCAGTTCTTC.